This record looks at one TCR beta chain sequence and its context. The data are from a study of blood T cell repertoires in COVID-19. From germline, CDR1 is KGHDR and CDR2 SFDVKD. J lost 2 bases, V lost 7 bases, and 8 bases had no gene match. The CDR3 is made up of 15 amino acids. Methods used by the authors: Estimation of nucleated cell counts relied on the amplification of reference gene primers. Clones were sequenced by immunoSEQ multiplex PCR, and TCRdb holds only the in-frame ones, with some missing. V, J and clone size were drawn from that table, and D and trimming were deduced from the DNA. The table includes tens of thousands of clones, over 85% detected once.

The chain links TRBV24-1 to TRBJ2-7; 9 nucleotides agree with TRBD1. The source of this sequence is an elderly man with acute or convalescent COVID-19. Sequencing was done on a sample of peripheral blood. In nucleotides, the CDR3 is TGTGCCACCAGCGCTCCCGGGACAGGGACCTACGAGCAGTACTTC. As protein: CATSAPGTGTYEQYF.